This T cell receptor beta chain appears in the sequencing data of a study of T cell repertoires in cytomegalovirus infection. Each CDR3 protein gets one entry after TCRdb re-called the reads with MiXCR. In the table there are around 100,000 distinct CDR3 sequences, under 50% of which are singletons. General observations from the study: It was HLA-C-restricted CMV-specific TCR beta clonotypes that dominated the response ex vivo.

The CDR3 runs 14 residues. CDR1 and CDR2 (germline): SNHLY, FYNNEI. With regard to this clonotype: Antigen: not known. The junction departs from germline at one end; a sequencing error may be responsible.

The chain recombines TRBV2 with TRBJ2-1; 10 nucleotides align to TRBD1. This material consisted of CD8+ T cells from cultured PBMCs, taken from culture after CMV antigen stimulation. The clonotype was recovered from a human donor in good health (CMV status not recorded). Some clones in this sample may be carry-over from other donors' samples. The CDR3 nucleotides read TGTGCCAGCAGTGAGGGACAGGGGTATGGTGAGCAGCTCTTC. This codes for CASSEGQGYGEQLF.